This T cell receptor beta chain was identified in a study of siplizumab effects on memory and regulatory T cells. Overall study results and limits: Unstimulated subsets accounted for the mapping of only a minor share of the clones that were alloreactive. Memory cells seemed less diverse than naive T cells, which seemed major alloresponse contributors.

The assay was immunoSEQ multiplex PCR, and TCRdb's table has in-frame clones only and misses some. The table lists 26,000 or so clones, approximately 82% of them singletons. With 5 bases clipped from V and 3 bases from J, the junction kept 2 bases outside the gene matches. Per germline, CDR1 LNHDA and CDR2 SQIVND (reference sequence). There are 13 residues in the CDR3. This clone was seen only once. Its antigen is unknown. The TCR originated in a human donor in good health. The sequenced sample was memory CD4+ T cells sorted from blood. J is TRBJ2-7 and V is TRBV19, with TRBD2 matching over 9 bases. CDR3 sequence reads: CASSVAGDYEQYF. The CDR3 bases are TGTGCCAGTAGTGTAGCGGGAGACTACGAGCAGTACTTC.